This T cell receptor beta chain was recorded in a study of T cell clones after liver transplantation. As for the study in general: Timepoints were pre-transplant, pre-withdrawal, and after withdrawal was completed or failed.

Sequencing used immunoSEQ multiplex PCR; TCRdb keeps in-frame clones, though not all of them. Of about 72,000 clones listed, roughly 90% were seen once; the top ten hold 2% to 3%. Per germline, CDR1 SGHVS and CDR2 FNYEAQ. The CDR3 extends over 15 amino acids. The V end was cut by 0 bases, the J end by 2 bases, with 10 bases between. This sequence was found in a human donor who received a liver transplant. This material consisted of CD4+ T cells from blood, taken before liver transplant. This chain links TRBV7-6 with TRBJ1-2; D is possibly TRBD1 (6 bases). In nucleotides, the CDR3 is TGTGCCAGCAGCTTAGCCGCGACAGGAAACTATGGCTACACCTTC. Amino acids: CASSLAATGNYGYTF.